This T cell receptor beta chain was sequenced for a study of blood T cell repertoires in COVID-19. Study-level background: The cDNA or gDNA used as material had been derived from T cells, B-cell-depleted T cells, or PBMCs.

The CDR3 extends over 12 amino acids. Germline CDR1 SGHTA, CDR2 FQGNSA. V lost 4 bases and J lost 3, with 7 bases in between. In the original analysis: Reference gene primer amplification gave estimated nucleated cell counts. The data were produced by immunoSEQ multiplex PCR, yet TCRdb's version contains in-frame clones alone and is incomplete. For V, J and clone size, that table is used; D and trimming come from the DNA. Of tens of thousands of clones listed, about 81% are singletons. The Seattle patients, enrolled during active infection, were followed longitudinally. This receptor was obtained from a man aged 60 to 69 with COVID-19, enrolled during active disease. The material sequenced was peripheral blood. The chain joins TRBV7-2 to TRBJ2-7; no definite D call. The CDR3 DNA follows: TGTGCCAGCAGCTCCCAGGACTACGAGCAGTACTTC. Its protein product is CASSSQDYEQYF.